These 13 T cell receptor beta chains share one sample of origin, sequenced in a study of blood T cell repertoires in COVID-19. TCRdb keeps only in-frame clones here, not all; method: immunoSEQ multiplex PCR. The data contain 150,000 to 200,000 clones, approximately 84% of them singletons. Sequencing input: peripheral blood. The receptor source for this set is a human donor with acute or convalescent COVID-19. The donor label of this sample is uncertain.

The V call is TRBV20-1, the J call TRBJ1-5; D perhaps matches TRBD1 (5 bases). The germline CDR1 and CDR2 sequences are DFQATT and SNEGSKA (reference sequence). The CDR3 sequence is 15 residues long. Trimming cost V 3 bases and J 3 bases, with 15 bases left between them. CDR3 in DNA: TGCAGTGCTAGTGGGGGGGGTGGTTTCAATCAGCCCCAGCATTTT. This translates into CSASGGGGFNQPQHF.

The chain links TRBV7-2 to TRBJ2-1; 8 bases align to TRBD2. The germline V gene has CDR1 SGHTA and CDR2 FQGNSA. The V segment lost 2 bases and the J segment 3 bases; nucleotides outside the gene matches: 6. CDR3 length: 16 amino acids. DNA of the CDR3: TGTGCCAGCAGCTTAATGATGGCGGGAGGCTACAATGAGCAGTTCTTC. As protein: CASSLMMAGGYNEQFF.

There are a few counts of this clone. The chain recombines TRBV3-1 (or the pseudogene TRBV3-2) with TRBJ2-2; no definite D call. Germline CDR1 LGHDT, CDR2 YNNKEL (reference sequence). CDR3 size: 16 residues. V was shortened by 1 base and J by 5 bases, with 14 bases between the two germline ends. The CDR3 loop reads CASSQGKRLITGELFF. Here the CDR3 DNA reads TGTGCCAGCAGCCAAGGGAAGCGATTAATAACCGGGGAGCTGTTTTTT.

The chain joins TRBV6-5 to TRBJ2-2; TRBD1 matches 8 bases. Germline CDR1 reads MNHEY; CDR2 reads SVGAGI. After removal of 10 bases from V and 1 base from J, the junction contained 5 bases not matched to a gene. This CDR3 is 14 amino acids long. In DNA form, the CDR3 reads TGTGCCATCCAGGGGGCGAAGAACACCGGGGAGCTGTTTTTT. It yields the protein CAIQGAKNTGELFF.

This clone was picked up a small number of times. J is TRBJ1-5 and V is TRBV30; 7 bases are shared with TRBD1. Looked up from germline, CDR1 is GTSNPN and CDR2 is SVGIG (reference sequence). V shed 2 bases, J shed 2 bases, and the junction held 6 bases outside the gene matches. CDR3 size: 15 residues. The CDR3, as DNA: TGTGCCTGGAGTCTCTCGCAGGGGGGCAATCAGCCCCAGCATTTT. Translating it yields CAWSLSQGGNQPQHF.

J is TRBJ2-7 and V is TRBV5-1; 8 nucleotides match TRBD2. J was trimmed by 2 bases and V by 2 bases; bases with no gene match: 0. This CDR3 is 13 amino acids long. CDR1 SGHRS and CDR2 YFSETQ come from the germline V gene. For the CDR3, the DNA is TGCGCCAGCAGCTTCGGGGGGGCCTACGAGCAGTACTTC. Protein: CASSFGGAYEQYF.

The genes are TRBV11-2 and TRBJ2-1; 8 bases fit TRBD1. CDR1 and CDR2 (germline): SGHAT, FQNNGV. The CDR3 contains 15 residues. Unmatched junction bases numbered 5, after V lost 0 bases and J lost 7 bases. In nucleotides, the CDR3 is TGTGCCAGCAGCTTAGATAACAGGGGGAGAAATGAGCAGTTCTTC. Translation gives CASSLDNRGRNEQFF.

This clone was observed a single time. This chain uses TRBV30 with TRBJ2-2, with D unresolved. Germline CDR1 and CDR2: GTSNPN and SVGIG (reference sequence). V lost 5 bases, J lost 8 bases, and 9 bases lay in between. The CDR3 length is 11 residues. The CDR3 DNA reads as TGTGCCTGGGCCACTTTGGGGGAGCTGTTTTTT. Translating gives CAWATLGELFF. The full variable domain, with the rest looked up from reference TRBV30 and TRBJ2-2, is SQTIHQWPATLVQPVGSPLSLECTVEGTSNPNLYWYRQAAGRGLQLLFYSVGIGQISSEVPQNLSASRPQDRQFILSSKKLLLSDSGFYLCAWATLGELFFGEGSRLTVL.

This clone was detected only a few times. The V gene is TRBV5-4, the J gene TRBJ2-7; TRBD2 matches at 8 bases. Germline CDR1 reads SGHNT; CDR2 reads YYREEE (reference sequence). The CDR3 totals 14 residues. V shed 3 bases and J 2 bases; nucleotides not matched to a gene: 4. In DNA, the CDR3 is TGTGCCAGCAGCTCCCGCGGGGGGACCTACGAGCAGTACTTC. It yields the protein CASSSRGGTYEQYF.

The rearrangement uses TRBV19 and TRBJ1-1, with a possible D match to TRBD1 (6 bases). V lost 10 bases to trimming and J lost 4 bases, with 16 bases between them. CDR1 and CDR2 from the germline V gene are LNHDA and SQIVND (reference sequence). The CDR3 length is 13 residues. CDR3 DNA sequence: TGTGCCACCCAGCAAGGGGGGGTCACTGAAGCTTTCTTT. This codes for CATQQGGVTEAFF.

This clone was recorded a few times. This CDR3 is CASSTPGWGRYGYTF. In DNA, the CDR3 is TGTGCCAGTAGTACCCCGGGGTGGGGGCGATATGGCTACACCTTC. This chain connects TRBV19 to TRBJ1-2; D is perhaps TRBD1 (6 bases). The CDR3 sequence is 15 residues long. Germline CDR1 and CDR2: LNHDA and SQIVND (reference sequence). The germline V and J ends were trimmed by 4 bases and 5 bases, with 17 bases remaining between them. Together with reference TRBV19 and TRBJ1-2, the CDR3 gives the full variable domain: DGGITQSPKYLFRKEGQNVTLSCEQNLNHDAMYWYRQDPGQGLRLIYYSQIVNDFQKGDIAEGYSVSREKKESFPLTVTSAQKNPTAFYLCASSTPGWGRYGYTFGSGTRLTVV.

The chain couples TRBV30 to TRBJ2-7; possible D gene TRBD1, 5 bases. The V gene lost 0 bases and the J gene lost 3 bases, with 9 bases spanning the gap. CDR1 is GTSNPN and CDR2 is SVGIG in the germline V gene (reference sequence). This CDR3 comprises 13 residues. The CDR3 is CAWSVSGNYEQYF. As DNA, the CDR3 is TGTGCCTGGAGTGTCTCAGGGAACTACGAGCAGTACTTC.

In DNA form, the CDR3 reads TGTGCCATTTCACCGGGGGGGATTGGTAATTATGAGCAGTTCTTC. Amino acid sequence: CAISPGGIGNYEQFF. The V and J genes are TRBV7-7 and TRBJ2-1; 8 bases agree with TRBD2. V dropped 10 bases and J dropped 8; count of bases not matched to a gene: 16. CDR3 length equals 15 residues. Germline lookup yields CDR1 SSHAT and CDR2 FNYEAQ (reference sequence). The entire variable domain, with the rest obtained from reference TRBV7-7 and TRBJ2-1, is as follows: GAGVSQSPRYKVTKRGQDVTLRCDPISSHATLYWYQQALGQGPEFLTYFNYEAQPDKSGLPSDRFSAERPEGSISTLTIQRTEQRDSAMYRCAISPGGIGNYEQFFGPGTRLTVL.